This passage covers 19 T cell receptor beta chains from one sample sequenced in a study of human thymus T cells. Sequencing was performed with immunoSEQ multiplex PCR; in TCRdb, only in-frame clones are kept and a portion is missing. The sample carries fewer than 85,000 clones, 85% to 95% recorded once. Resections that were taken during corrective heart surgery supplied the thymus tissue. The specimen sequenced was thymus tissue. These receptors came from a girl under two years old with a congenital heart defect but otherwise immunologically healthy.

The rearrangement uses TRBV28 and TRBJ2-5; TRBD1 aligns across 7 bases. The trim removed 4 bases at V and 5 bases at J, leaving 7 bases unmatched. The CDR3 covers 14 residues. Germline V gene lookup returns CDR1 MDHEN and CDR2 SYDVKM. The CDR3 loop reads CASSWHRGVETQYF. The CDR3 DNA follows: TGTGCCAGCAGTTGGCACAGGGGAGTGGAGACCCAGTACTTC.

This chain joins TRBV7-9 and TRBJ2-4, with D perhaps TRBD2 (6 bases). This CDR3 has 18 amino acids. The germline gives CDR1 SEHNR, CDR2 FQNEAQ (reference sequence). Trimming left V 2 bases short and J 0 bases short, with 17 bases between. CDR3: CASSLPDGRDVAKNIQYF. CDR3 bases: TGTGCCAGCAGCTTACCCGACGGGCGGGACGTAGCCAAAAACATTCAGTACTTC.

The chain recombines TRBV19 with TRBJ1-5; D is unresolved. Germline CDR1 reads LNHDA; CDR2 reads SQIVND (reference sequence). Trimming cost V 0 bases and J 5 bases, with 8 bases left between them. CDR3 length: 14 residues. As DNA, the CDR3 is TGTGCCAGTAGTATAGATGCACCTTATCAGCCCCAGCATTTT. Protein product: CASSIDAPYQPQHF.

The chain combines TRBV7-9 with TRBJ1-4, with a tentative D call TRBD1 (5 bases). This CDR3 has 16 residues. CDR1 SEHNR and CDR2 FQNEAQ come from the germline V gene (reference sequence). Trimming took off 3 bases at V and 2 bases at J, with 13 bases between the two ends. This chain's CDR3 is CASSLEPGLTNEKLFF. CDR3 sequence (DNA): TGTGCCAGCAGCTTGGAACCGGGACTTACTAATGAAAAACTGTTTTTT.

This chain connects TRBV29-1 to TRBJ2-3, with TRBD1 matching 9 bases. The CDR3 runs to 15 residues. CDR1 is SQVTM and CDR2 is ANQGSEA in the germline V gene. Germline trimming cut 3 bases from V and 5 bases from J; bases unmatched to any gene: 9. This CDR3 reads CSVDGIGTGIDTQYF. The CDR3 DNA reads as TGCAGCGTTGATGGGATTGGGACAGGGATAGATACGCAGTATTTT.

This clone appeared once. The CDR3 here is CASSLYPGRANTEAFF. As DNA, the CDR3 is TGTGCCAGCAGCTTATACCCAGGGAGGGCGAACACTGAAGCTTTCTTT. V gene TRBV7-2 combines with J gene TRBJ1-1, with a tentative D call TRBD1 (5 bases). The CDR3 sequence is 16 residues long. The germline gives CDR1 SGHTA, CDR2 FQGNSA. Trimming stripped 2 bases from V and 1 base from J, with 14 bases between.

The rearrangement links TRBV19 to TRBJ1-2; 8 bases match TRBD1. J gave up 6 bases and V 7 bases, and 7 bases lay outside the gene matches. The length of the CDR3 is 13 residues. Germline-derived CDR1 and CDR2 are LNHDA and SQIVND (reference sequence). CDR3 amino acids: CASTPDREDGYTF. The CDR3 bases are TGTGCCAGTACCCCGGACAGGGAGGATGGCTACACCTTC.

This chain uses TRBV10-3 with TRBJ1-1; 7 bases fit TRBD1. This CDR3 is built from 20 residues. V trimming: 5 bases; J trimming: 0 bases; junction bases outside the gene matches: 21. Germline V gene data show CDR1 as ENHRY and CDR2 as SYGVKD. The CDR3 DNA reads TGTGCCATCAGTAACAGGGGTTTGGCGCACGTTGGAGCTATGAACACTGAAGCTTTCTTT. Translated, it gives CAISNRGLAHVGAMNTEAFF.

The CDR3 loop reads CASSSEGNGMRKTQYF. The CDR3 DNA reads TGTGCCAGCAGTTCAGAGGGGAACGGGATGAGGAAGACCCAGTACTTC. V usage is TRBV6-5 and J usage is TRBJ2-5; D tentatively reads TRBD1 or TRBD2 (5 bases each). This CDR3 has 16 residues. Trimming shortened V by 4 bases and J by 6 bases, and 21 bases separated the two germline ends. Germline-derived CDR1 and CDR2 are MNHEY and SVGAGI.

The V and J genes are TRBV19 and TRBJ1-2; 7 bases agree with TRBD1. Germline trimming cut 5 bases from V and 4 bases from J; bases unmatched to any gene: 19. This CDR3 is 18 amino acids long. Germline CDR1 and CDR2: LNHDA and SQIVND (reference sequence). The CDR3 bases are TGTGCCAGTAGTGCTCGACAGGGAACGGCTATATCCCTCTATGGCTACACCTTC. Translation gives CASSARQGTAISLYGYTF.

The genes are TRBV10-3 and TRBJ1-1; D gene ambiguous. Per the germline V gene, CDR1 is ENHRY and CDR2 is SYGVKD. The CDR3 contains 13 residues. V was shortened by 3 bases and J by 3 bases, with 8 bases between the two germline ends. The CDR3 DNA is TGTGCCATCAGTGAAGGCATCCACACTGAAGCTTTCTTT. It translates to CAISEGIHTEAFF.

V is TRBV6-5 and J is TRBJ1-2; 10 bases map to TRBD1. With V trimmed by 0 bases and J by 3 bases, 1 base remained unmatched. The CDR3 is 15 amino acids. Germline CDR1 and CDR2: MNHEY and SVGAGI. As DNA, the CDR3 is TGTGCCAGCAGTTACTCGGGGACAGGGGACTATGGCTACACCTTC. Amino acid sequence: CASSYSGTGDYGYTF.

The V and J genes are TRBV27 and TRBJ2-2, with D possibly matching TRBD2 (5 bases). The germline V and J ends were trimmed by 3 bases and 6 bases, with 11 bases remaining between them. The CDR3 has 14 residues. CDR1 is MNHEY and CDR2 is SMNVEV in the germline V gene (reference sequence). CDR3 protein: CASSLVALAGELFF. The CDR3 DNA reads TGTGCCAGCAGTTTGGTAGCGTTGGCCGGGGAGCTGTTTTTT.

The chain joins TRBV6-1 to TRBJ2-7, with D possibly being TRBD2 (6 bases). The V and J ends lost 5 bases and 4 bases respectively, with 15 bases between them. CDR1 and CDR2 (germline): MNHNS, SASEGT. The CDR3 runs to 14 residues. The CDR3 protein is CASSHTYGRYEQYF. Here the CDR3 DNA reads TGTGCCAGCAGTCACACCTACGGGAGATACGAGCAGTACTTC.

This clone has just one count. The chain has TRBV5-1 and TRBJ1-1, with D possibly matching TRBD1 (5 bases). This CDR3 contains 17 residues. The germline gives CDR1 SGHRS, CDR2 YFSETQ. Trimming took 3 bases from V and 5 from J, leaving 23 bases between them. The CDR3 nucleotides read TGCGCCAGCAGCTCAGGGTTACGAGGGTTGTCACAGACTGAAGCTTTCTTT. It translates to CASSSGLRGLSQTEAFF.

This chain links TRBV9 with TRBJ2-1; 7 positions match TRBD2. V shed 2 bases, J shed 6 bases, and the junction held 17 bases outside the gene matches. Germline CDR1 is SGDLS and CDR2 is YYNGEE. This CDR3 spans 18 amino acids. CDR3 sequence: CASSVVPLGGREGNEQFF. The CDR3 coding sequence is TGTGCCAGCAGCGTGGTTCCCTTGGGCGGGAGAGAGGGCAATGAGCAGTTCTTC.

The chain links TRBV28 to TRBJ2-4; D might be TRBD1 or TRBD2, each matching 5 bases. The V end was cut by 4 bases, the J end by 0 bases, with 22 bases between. CDR3 size: 19 residues. Germline lookup yields CDR1 MDHEN and CDR2 SYDVKM. CDR3 nucleotide sequence: TGTGCCAGCAGTTGCCCGGGGCCCGGGGAGCAGATAGCCAAAAACATTCAGTACTTC. Its translation is CASSCPGPGEQIAKNIQYF.

The chain joins TRBV28 to TRBJ2-2, with TRBD1 identical over 10 bases. After removal of 6 bases from V and 6 bases from J, the junction contained 10 bases not matched to a gene. Germline lookup yields CDR1 MDHEN and CDR2 SYDVKM. The CDR3 is made up of 16 amino acids. In DNA form, the CDR3 reads TGTGCCAGCAGCTATGGGGACAGGGGAAGGGCCGGGGAGCTGTTTTTT. Encoded protein: CASSYGDRGRAGELFF.

This rearrangement joins TRBV4-3 to TRBJ1-2; maybe TRBD1 (5 bases). Germline loops: CDR1 LGHNA, CDR2 YSLEER. This CDR3 is 16 amino acids long. Trimming took off 4 bases at V and 3 bases at J, with 18 bases between the two ends. The CDR3 coding sequence is TGCGCCAGCAGCCTGACAGAAGTGACGGGCTACTATGGCTACACCTTC. Protein product: CASSLTEVTGYYGYTF.